The sequence of this TCR beta chain was determined in a study of T cells in Graves' hyperthyroidism and ophthalmopathy. Study information: Peripheral blood collection took place at initial diagnosis, before any treatment. Overall study findings and caveats: Ophthalmopathy and stable hyperthyroidism were separated by a 13 V-J model. Before onset, ophthalmopathy was predicted by the model a median approximately 6.6 months earlier.

Pregnant or lactating patients were excluded, as were those with uncontrolled infection or other autoimmune disease. About this clonotype itself: Its target is not known.

What was amplified from RNA transcripts were TCR beta CDR3 regions. First-round RT-PCR with HTBI primers amplified the TCR CDR3 region. From the multiplex PCR reads, TCRdb called clonotypes with MiXCR, one entry per CDR3 protein. The sample has 690,000 or so distinct CDR3 sequences, around 20% seen once. The junction had 6 bases not matched to a gene; V was cut back by 3 bases and J by 0 bases. The CDR3 consists of 16 residues. Germline V lookup: CDR1 SEHNR, CDR2 FQNEAQ (reference sequence). This chain connects TRBV7-9 to TRBJ2-7; the match to TRBD1 covers 9 bases. This TCR was sampled from a woman between 50 and 59 years old with Graves' hyperthyroidism that later progressed to Graves' ophthalmopathy. Specimen: blood. CDR3 in DNA: TGTGCCAGCAGCTTGCCAGACAGGGGGAACTCCTACGAGCAGTACTTC. Its protein product is CASSLPDRGNSYEQYF.